A selection of T cell receptor beta chains follows, all from one sample in a study of blood T cell repertoires in COVID-19. This table comes from immunoSEQ multiplex PCR, and its TCRdb copy is limited to in-frame clones, with some not included. The sample lists around 190,000 clones, roughly 88% occurring once. Input material: peripheral blood. Source of these receptors: a human donor in a cohort sampled during active COVID-19. CDR3s include the opening cysteine and the closing phenylalanine or tryptophan. Fields, in order: J gene, V gene, clone size, D gene, CDR3 DNA, CDR3 protein. The D gene is left open where the match is weak. Rows give clone size only sometimes, using once, few, many, or a class for an expanded clone.

>TRBJ2-2|TRBV4-2|few|-
TGTGCCAGCAGCCAAGTCGTAACGAACACCGGGGAGCTGTTTTTT
CASSQVVTNTGELFF
>TRBJ2-1|TRBV7-9|-|TRBD2
TGTGCCAGCAGCCTGACTAGCGGGAGGAGGGATGAGCAGTTCTTC
CASSLTSGRRDEQFF
>TRBJ2-7|TRBV19|-|-
TGTGCCAGTAGCCGGCTAGCGAGCTACGAGCAGTACTTC
CASSRLASYEQYF
>TRBJ1-5|TRBV6-2/TRBV6-3|-|-
TGTGCCAGCAGTCGAACTCTCAATCAGCCCCAGCATTTT
CASSRTLNQPQHF
>TRBJ2-3|TRBV18|-|-
TGTGCCAGCTCACCGAGGTCAGGGGCTCGCACAGATACGCAGTATTTT
CASSPRSGARTDTQYF
>TRBJ1-1|TRBV10-2|few|-
TGCGCCAGCAGTGGTGGAGACACTGAAGCTTTCTTT
CASSGGDTEAFF
>TRBJ2-2|TRBV7-9|many|-
TGTGCCAGCAGCTTTAGACCGGACATCGCGTTTGGGGAGCTGTTTTTT
CASSFRPDIAFGELFF
>TRBJ2-7|TRBV29-1|-|-
TGCAGCGTTGGGAGTCTCTACGAGCAGTACTTC
CSVGSLYEQYF
>TRBJ2-5|TRBV4-2|-|-
TGTGCCAGCAGCCAAGGAGCGTCACGGGGTCAAGAGACCCAGTACTTC
CASSQGASRGQETQYF
>TRBJ2-7|TRBV4-2|-|-
TGTGCCAGCAGCCAAGTATCCGGGTCCAGCTCCTACGAGCAGTACTTC
CASSQVSGSSSYEQYF
>TRBJ1-2|TRBV14|-|-
TGTGCCAGCAGCCAGGAGCCTAGGGGAAACTATGGCTACACCTTC
CASSQEPRGNYGYTF
>TRBJ2-7|TRBV25-1|-|-
TGTGCCAGCAGTGGAGCCCATTATGGGGGTAACAGGGTCTACGAGCAGTACTTC
CASSGAHYGGNRVYEQYF
>TRBJ2-7|TRBV4-2|-|-
TGTGCCAGCAGCCAAAGTTCAGGGAACCACGAGCAGTACTTC
CASSQSSGNHEQYF
>TRBJ2-4|TRBV5-1|-|-
TGCGCCAGCAGCTTGGATGGGCTCCGTAAAAACATTCAGTACTTC
CASSLDGLRKNIQYF
>TRBJ2-1|TRBV4-2|-|TRBD2
TGTGCCAGCAGCCCAGGACTAGCGGGGGTTTACAATGAGCAGTTCTTC
CASSPGLAGVYNEQFF